These 28 T cell receptor beta chains were all obtained from the same sample, sequenced in a study of CD8 T cells in ankylosing spondylitis. Via MiXCR, TCRdb re-called the 5' RACE reads, giving one row per CDR3 protein. The profile shows around 770,000 distinct CDR3 sequences, about 10% of them singletons. No antigen has been assigned to these receptors. Study results and limitations: Within ankylosing spondylitis blood, a TCR beta motif made up of under 10 highly homologous variants appeared to be characteristic.

Sequenced material: blood, either unsorted or a sorted T cell fraction (not recorded which). All receptors come from a male donor with ankylosing spondylitis.

This clonotype showed up many times. The gene calls are TRBV29-1 and TRBJ1-1; 9 bases align to TRBD1. Germline V gives CDR1 SQVTM, CDR2 ANQGSEA. This CDR3 has 13 amino acids. V lost 6 bases, J lost 5 bases, and 7 bases stayed unmatched. This CDR3 is CSVLGQGLTEAFF. The CDR3 DNA is TGCAGCGTGCTGGGACAGGGATTAACTGAAGCTTTCTTT.

The V call is TRBV29-1, the J call TRBJ2-5, with 10 nucleotides matching TRBD2. Germline V gene sequence: CDR1 SQVTM, CDR2 ANQGSEA. This CDR3 contains 14 residues. V gave up 3 bases and J gave up 4 bases; unmatched junction bases: 5. Written as DNA, the CDR3 is TGCAGCGTTGAGGTAGCGGGGGGTCGAGAGACCCAGTACTTC. Encoded protein: CSVEVAGGRETQYF.

The chain recombines TRBV7-2 with TRBJ2-7; D is perhaps TRBD1 (7 bases). Between the trimmed V and J ends, which lost 2 bases and 3 bases, there was a span of 14 bases. The CDR3 has 15 residues. Germline lookup yields CDR1 SGHTA and CDR2 FQGNSA. DNA of the CDR3: TGTGCCAGCAGCTTACTTGCGGGACAGAACTACGAGCAGTACTTC. As protein: CASSLLAGQNYEQYF.

This clonotype has ten or more counts. This chain links TRBV7-2 with TRBJ2-1; tentatively, D is TRBD2 (7 bases). This CDR3 spans 14 amino acids. V was pared by 6 bases and J by 4 bases, with 13 bases between. Germline assignment: CDR1 SGHTA and CDR2 FQGNSA. The CDR3 loop is CASRTGGPYNEQFF. CDR3 in DNA: TGTGCCAGCAGGACGGGGGGCCCTTACAATGAGCAGTTCTTC.

This clonotype has only a few counts. The V gene is TRBV20-1, the J gene TRBJ2-7; a weak D match, TRBD2 (5 bases). Per the germline V gene, CDR1 is DFQATT and CDR2 is SNEGSKA (reference sequence). V lost 3 bases and J 2 bases, leaving 8 bases between the germline ends. The CDR3 sequence is 12 residues long. CDR3 coding DNA: TGCAGTGCTAGTCGGACTCCCTACGAGCAGTACTTC. This encodes CSASRTPYEQYF.

This clonotype was observed at least ten times. The rearrangement joins TRBV12-3 or TRBV12-4 to TRBJ2-3, with no clear D. V lost 5 bases and J 11 bases, leaving 11 bases between the germline ends. This CDR3 contains 11 residues. The CDR3: CASSPRSRQYF. The CDR3 DNA sequence: TGTGCCAGCAGTCCAAGGTCTAGGCAGTATTTT.

A single count supports this clonotype. V and J are TRBV18 and TRBJ1-1; TRBD1 might be the D (5 bases). The CDR3 contains 17 residues. V gave up 4 bases and J gave up 1 base, with 19 bases separating them. CDR1 is KGHSH and CDR2 is LQKENI in the germline V gene. DNA of the CDR3: TGTGCCAGCTCACGCGAACTAAACCAGGGTCCGAACACTGAAGCTTTCTTT. Its translation: CASSRELNQGPNTEAFF.

This clonotype occurred a few times. The chain employs TRBV2 and TRBJ2-3; D is perhaps TRBD2 (7 bases). The CDR3 is 17 amino acids. Germline CDR1 and CDR2: SNHLY and FYNNEI. V dropped 6 bases and J dropped 1 base, with 20 bases sitting between them. The CDR3 reads CASRGGFGQRGTDTQYF. The CDR3 nucleotides read TGTGCCAGCAGGGGGGGGTTTGGACAGCGGGGCACAGATACGCAGTATTTT.

This clonotype was detected many times. The chain uses TRBV29-1 and TRBJ2-1; D gene unclear. The CDR3 consists of 14 residues. The V gene's germline CDR1 is SQVTM and CDR2 ANQGSEA. Trimming pared 5 bases from V and 2 bases from J, leaving 13 bases between. CDR3 nucleotide sequence: TGCAGCGTTATTACCCGGGCGGCCTACAATGAGCAGTTCTTC. Protein sequence: CSVITRAAYNEQFF.

This clonotype was observed a few times. V gene TRBV6-1 combines with J gene TRBJ2-7, with D tentatively TRBD1 (5 bases). The length of the CDR3 is 13 residues. The V gene lost 7 bases and the J gene lost 5 bases, with 15 bases spanning the gap. The V gene's germline CDR1 is MNHNS and CDR2 SASEGT. CDR3 nucleotide sequence: TGTGCCAGCAAGAGCCAGGGTTTCCACGAGCAGTACTTC. Encoded protein: CASKSQGFHEQYF.

This clonotype was seen more than once but under ten times. V gene TRBV6-5 combines with J gene TRBJ1-2; the D is unclear. V was clipped by 7 bases and J by 6 bases, with 12 bases between them. The germline V gene has CDR1 MNHEY and CDR2 SVGAGI. The CDR3 is 12 residues long. As DNA, the CDR3 is TGTGCCAGCACCATGCCGTGGAATGGCTACACCTTC. Protein: CASTMPWNGYTF.

This clonotype was seen repeatedly, ten times or more. V usage is TRBV24-1 and J usage is TRBJ2-2; D uncertain. The V gene's germline CDR1 is KGHDR and CDR2 SFDVKD. The ends were cut back, 3 bases at V and 6 bases at J, with 13 bases in the middle. There are 15 residues in the CDR3. CDR3: CATSDAVAPPGELFF. CDR3 bases: TGTGCCACCAGTGATGCTGTGGCTCCCCCCGGGGAGCTGTTTTTT.

The gene calls are TRBV5-1 and TRBJ2-1; 9 bases fit TRBD1. The CDR3 extends over 13 amino acids. Germline assignment: CDR1 SGHRS and CDR2 YFSETQ. Trimming took 7 bases from V and 9 from J; bases not matched to a gene: 8. The DNA for the CDR3 is TGCGCCAGCGGCCGGGGACAGGGAATTGAGCAGTTCTTC. Its translation is CASGRGQGIEQFF.

This clonotype was counted between two and nine times. The chain carries TRBV6-1 and TRBJ2-2, with D unresolved. The CDR3 totals 13 residues. Trimming removed 3 bases at V and 2 bases at J, with 4 bases between. In germline, CDR1 is MNHNS, CDR2 SASEGT. CDR3 DNA sequence: TGTGCCAGCAGTGATGTCAACACCGGGGAGCTGTTTTTT. The encoded protein is CASSDVNTGELFF.

Many counts were recorded for this clonotype. The gene calls are TRBV4-2 and TRBJ1-5; no clear D gene. The CDR3 sequence is 15 residues long. Per the germline V gene, CDR1 is LGHNA and CDR2 is YNFKEQ. Trimming removed 0 bases from V and 7 bases from J, with 13 bases in between. The CDR3 loop is CASSQEAKSFQPQHF. The CDR3, as DNA: TGTGCCAGCAGCCAAGAGGCCAAAAGTTTCCAGCCCCAGCATTTT.

The gene calls are TRBV20-1 and TRBJ2-3, with D possibly being TRBD1 (6 bases). V lost 5 bases and J lost 6, with 21 bases in between. Germline values: CDR1 DFQATT, CDR2 SNEGSKA (reference sequence). CDR3 length equals 15 residues. The CDR3, as DNA: TGCAGTGCTGCTCAACTAGTTTGGGGGCGCGATACGCAGTATTTT. Protein product: CSAAQLVWGRDTQYF.

CDR3 in amino acids: CASSGHRGYRQFF. The CDR3 DNA reads as TGTGCCAGCAGTGGGCACAGGGGGTATCGGCAGTTCTTC. The V and J genes are TRBV7-2 and TRBJ2-1; TRBD1 matches 8 bases. The CDR3 extends over 13 amino acids. J lost 12 bases, V lost 6 bases, and 10 bases had no gene match. The germline CDR1 and CDR2 sequences are SGHTA and FQGNSA.

This clonotype has more than one count but fewer than ten. The chain is built from TRBV28 and TRBJ1-2; TRBD1 matches 7 bases. Losses at the gene ends were 8 bases for V and 3 bases for J; bases not matched to a gene: 12. Germline CDR1 reads MDHEN; CDR2 reads SYDVKM. The CDR3 has 15 residues. The chain's CDR3 is CASGSQGGADYGYTF. Here the CDR3 DNA reads TGTGCCAGCGGGTCCCAAGGGGGCGCGGACTATGGCTACACCTTC.

This clonotype has more than one count but fewer than ten. The chain is built from TRBV20-1 and TRBJ1-1, with D possibly matching TRBD1 (5 bases). The V and J ends lost 3 bases and 1 base respectively, with 21 bases between them. The CDR3 has 17 residues. Germline loops: CDR1 DFQATT, CDR2 SNEGSKA (reference sequence). The CDR3 DNA follows: TGCAGTGCTAGTAATGGCAGGGCCATATCCTCGAACACTGAAGCTTTCTTT. Translated, it gives CSASNGRAISSNTEAFF.

This clonotype was seen only a few times. The chain couples TRBV7-9 to TRBJ1-2; D is unresolved. Germline loops: CDR1 SEHNR, CDR2 FQNEAQ (reference sequence). The CDR3 is 15 amino acids. V dropped 2 bases and J dropped 2 bases, with 12 bases sitting between them. The CDR3 spells CASSLSAAGNYGYTF. Here the CDR3 DNA reads TGTGCCAGCAGCTTATCCGCGGCAGGCAACTATGGCTACACCTTC.

This chain connects TRBV7-9 to TRBJ2-2; D not resolved. V gave up 3 bases and J gave up 6 bases, with 8 bases separating them. Germline V gives CDR1 SEHNR, CDR2 FQNEAQ (reference sequence). The CDR3 loop spans 13 amino acids. Here the CDR3 DNA reads TGTGCCAGCAGCTTTAGCCGTGCCGGGGAGCTGTTTTTT. The encoded protein is CASSFSRAGELFF.

The chain carries TRBV7-3 and TRBJ2-6, with 9 bases matching TRBD1. The CDR3 loop spans 15 amino acids. Germline trimming cut 5 bases from V and 1 base from J; bases unmatched to any gene: 0. The germline V gene encodes CDR1 SGHTA and CDR2 FQGTGA. The CDR3 bases are TGTGCCAGCAGCGGACAGGGGTCTGGGGCCAACGTCCTGACTTTC. It specifies CASSGQGSGANVLTF.

This clonotype was counted ten times or more. The rearrangement joins TRBV20-1 to TRBJ2-3, with 10 bases identical to TRBD2. The junction had 7 bases not matched to a gene; V was cut back by 0 bases and J by 4 bases. Looked up from germline, CDR1 is DFQATT and CDR2 is SNEGSKA (reference sequence). CDR3 length: 16 amino acids. In DNA, the CDR3 is TGCAGTGCTAGAGACGTCCTAGCGGGGGCCCCAGATACGCAGTATTTT. As protein: CSARDVLAGAPDTQYF.

The CDR3 DNA reads as TGTGCCAGCAGCTTGACAGGGGAGGTCGAGCAGTACTTC. Residues: CASSLTGEVEQYF. The chain has TRBV7-2 and TRBJ2-7, with 8 bases aligning to TRBD1. The CDR3 length is 13 residues. CDR1 and CDR2 from the germline V gene are SGHTA and FQGNSA. Trimming at V came to 3 bases and at J to 6 bases, leaving 4 bases not matched to a gene.

In its sample, this clonotype was seen many times. J is TRBJ2-1 and V is TRBV5-1; the D is unclear. The CDR3 length is 15 residues. In germline, CDR1 is SGHRS, CDR2 YFSETQ. V gave up 2 bases and J gave up 4 bases, with 13 bases separating them. The CDR3 DNA reads as TGCGCCAGCAGCTTCACACTAAGACCTTACAATGAGCAGTTCTTC. This sequence encodes CASSFTLRPYNEQFF. Drawing the rest from reference TRBV5-1 and TRBJ2-1, the complete variable domain is KAGVTQTPRYLIKTRGQQVTLSCSPISGHRSVSWYQQTPGQGLQFLFEYFSETQRNKGNFPGRFSGRQFSNSRSEMNVSTLELGDSALYLCASSFTLRPYNEQFFGPGTRLTVL.

This clonotype occurred a few times. The chain employs TRBV5-1 and TRBJ2-3; maybe TRBD2 (5 bases). The germline gives CDR1 SGHRS, CDR2 YFSETQ. The CDR3 contains 14 residues. The V gene lost 4 bases and the J gene lost 4 bases, with 13 bases spanning the gap. CDR3 coding DNA: TGCGCCAGCAGCCTACCGGGAAGCGCAGATACGCAGTATTTT. Protein product: CASSLPGSADTQYF.

This clonotype showed up many times. The rearrangement joins TRBV9 to TRBJ1-1, with a tentative D call TRBD1 (5 bases). The CDR3 is made up of 14 amino acids. Trimming cost V 4 bases and J 2 bases, with 12 bases left between them. Germline V lookup: CDR1 SGDLS, CDR2 YYNGEE. CDR3 nucleotide sequence: TGTGCCAGCAGCCCGGCGGGGGGAAACACTGAAGCTTTCTTT. Protein: CASSPAGGNTEAFF. Looking up the rest from reference TRBV9 and TRBJ1-1 gives the full variable domain: DSGVTQTPKHLITATGQRVTLRCSPRSGDLSVYWYQQSLDQGLQFLIQYYNGEERAKGNILERFSAQQFPDLHSELNLSSLELGDSALYFCASSPAGGNTEAFFGQGTRLTVV.

The rearrangement joins TRBV25-1 to TRBJ1-4, with D perhaps matching TRBD1 (6 bases). The CDR3 extends over 14 amino acids. The V gene's germline CDR1 is MGHDK and CDR2 SYGVNS. Trimming took off 6 bases at V and 8 bases at J, with 16 bases between the two ends. DNA of the CDR3: TGTGCCAGCAGCCGGGGGCAGCCCCAAGAAAAACTGTTTTTT. Encoded protein: CASSRGQPQEKLFF.